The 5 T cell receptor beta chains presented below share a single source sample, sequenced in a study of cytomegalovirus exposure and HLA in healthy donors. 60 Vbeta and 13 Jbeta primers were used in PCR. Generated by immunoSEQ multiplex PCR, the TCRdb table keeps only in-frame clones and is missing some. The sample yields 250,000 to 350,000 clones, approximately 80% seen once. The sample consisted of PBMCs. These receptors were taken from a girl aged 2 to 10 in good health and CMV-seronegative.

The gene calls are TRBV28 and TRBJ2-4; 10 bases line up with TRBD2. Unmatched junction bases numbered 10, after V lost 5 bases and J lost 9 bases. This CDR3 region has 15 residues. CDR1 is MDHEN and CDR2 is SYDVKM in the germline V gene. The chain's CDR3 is CASSTLAGDRAIQYF. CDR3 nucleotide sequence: TGTGCCAGCAGTACCCTAGCGGGAGATAGGGCCATTCAGTACTTC.

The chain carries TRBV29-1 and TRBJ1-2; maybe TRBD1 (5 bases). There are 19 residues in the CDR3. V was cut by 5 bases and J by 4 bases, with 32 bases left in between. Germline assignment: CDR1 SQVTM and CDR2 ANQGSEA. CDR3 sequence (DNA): TGCAGCGTTAAGCAAAGAGACAGCGAACGAGCCACATCCCTCTATGGCTACACCTTC. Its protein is CSVKQRDSERATSLYGYTF.

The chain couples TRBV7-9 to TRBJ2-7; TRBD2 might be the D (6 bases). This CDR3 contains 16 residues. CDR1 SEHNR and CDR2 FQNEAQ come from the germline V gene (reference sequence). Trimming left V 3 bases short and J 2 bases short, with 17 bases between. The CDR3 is CASSFQGGIEPYEQYF. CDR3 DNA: TGTGCCAGCAGCTTCCAGGGAGGAATTGAGCCCTACGAGCAGTACTTC.

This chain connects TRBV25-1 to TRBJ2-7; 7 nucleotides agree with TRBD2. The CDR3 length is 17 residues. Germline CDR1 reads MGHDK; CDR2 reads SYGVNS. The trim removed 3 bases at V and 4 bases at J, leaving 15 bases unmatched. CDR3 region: CASSDQKESGIIYEQYF. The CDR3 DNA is TGTGCCAGCAGTGACCAAAAAGAGAGCGGGATAATATACGAGCAGTACTTC.

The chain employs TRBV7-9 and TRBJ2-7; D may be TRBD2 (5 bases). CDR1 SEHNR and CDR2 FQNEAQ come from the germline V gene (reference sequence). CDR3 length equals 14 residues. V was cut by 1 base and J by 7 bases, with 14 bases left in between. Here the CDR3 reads CASSLVIGVGEQYF. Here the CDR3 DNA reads TGTGCCAGCAGCTTAGTGATCGGGGTAGGGGAGCAGTACTTC.